The clone carrying this TCR beta chain was counted between two and nine times. This entry is derived from a study of T cells after yellow fever vaccination. MiXCR, applied by TCRdb to the 5' RACE reads, yields one record per CDR3 protein. Of around 310,000 distinct CDR3 sequences in the sample, 8% to 10% were seen once. The CDR3 loop spans 12 amino acids. V gave up 6 bases and J gave up 2 bases, with 7 bases separating them. The chain links TRBV12-3 or TRBV12-4 to TRBJ1-2, with D possibly TRBD1 on 5 matching bases. This material consisted of PBMCs, taken on the day of the first yellow fever vaccination. The sequence came from a man between 18 and 29 years old who received the YFV17D yellow fever vaccine. CDR3 DNA: TGTGCCAGCAGCAGACAGAACTATGGCTACACCTTC. Translating it yields CASSRQNYGYTF.